These T cell receptor beta chains were read from a single sample in a study of blood T cell repertoires in COVID-19. Assay used: immunoSEQ multiplex PCR; TCRdb lists only in-frame clones, some missing. The sample lists 430,000 or so clones, roughly 90% occurring once. Sample: PBMCs or T cells enriched from blood (not recorded which). The receptors come from a woman between 35 and 50 years old who had recovered from COVID-19. CDR3s include the opening cysteine and the closing phenylalanine or tryptophan. Fields, in order: clone size, V gene, D gene, J gene, CDR3 DNA, CDR3 protein. A D gene is named only where the DNA matches it firmly. A clone size is listed for some rows: how often the clone was seen (once, few, many), or a class if it is expanded.

clone size: .
V gene: TRBV7-6
D gene: TRBD2
J gene: TRBJ2-3
CDR3 DNA: TGTGCCAGCAGCTTAGGGCTAGCGGGAGGGCCCACAGATACGCAGTATTTT
CDR3 protein: CASSLGLAGGPTDTQYF

clone size: .
V gene: TRBV5-6
D gene: .
J gene: TRBJ2-7
CDR3 DNA: TGTGCCAGCAGCTTGGCGAAGCCTTACGAGCAGTACTTC
CDR3 protein: CASSLAKPYEQYF

clone size: .
V gene: TRBV6-5
D gene: TRBD2
J gene: TRBJ2-1
CDR3 DNA: TGTGCCAGCAGTTCGAAGCGGGGAGCCTACAATGAGCAGTTCTTC
CDR3 protein: CASSSKRGAYNEQFF

clone size: .
V gene: TRBV9
D gene: .
J gene: TRBJ1-1
CDR3 DNA: TGTGCCAGCAGCGCCGTGGGAGGTGAAGCTTTCTTT
CDR3 protein: CASSAVGGEAFF

clone size: .
V gene: TRBV6-6
D gene: .
J gene: TRBJ1-1
CDR3 DNA: TGTGCCAGCAGATCCAGTAAGAACACTGAAGCTTTCTTT
CDR3 protein: CASRSSKNTEAFF

clone size: few
V gene: TRBV9
D gene: TRBD2
J gene: TRBJ2-1
CDR3 DNA: TGTGCCAGCAGCGTAGGGGGACTAGCGGAGAATGAGCAGTTCTTC
CDR3 protein: CASSVGGLAENEQFF

clone size: .
V gene: TRBV11-3
D gene: TRBD2
J gene: TRBJ2-1
CDR3 DNA: TGTGCCAGCAGCTTAGCCCGGGGGGACGGGAATCATGAGCAGTTCTTC
CDR3 protein: CASSLARGDGNHEQFF

clone size: .
V gene: TRBV10-1
D gene: .
J gene: TRBJ1-2
CDR3 DNA: TGCGCCAGCAGTGAAGGACTCCTCTATGGCTACACCTTC
CDR3 protein: CASSEGLLYGYTF

clone size: .
V gene: TRBV10-2
D gene: TRBD1
J gene: TRBJ2-1
CDR3 DNA: TGCGCCAGCAGCACCGGGGGACAGGGTTACAATGAGCAGTTCTTC
CDR3 protein: CASSTGGQGYNEQFF

clone size: few
V gene: TRBV11-1
D gene: .
J gene: TRBJ1-3
CDR3 DNA: TGTGCCAGCAGCCTCGGACAGATCTCTGGAAACACCATATATTTT
CDR3 protein: CASSLGQISGNTIYF

clone size: .
V gene: TRBV3-1/TRBV3-2
D gene: .
J gene: TRBJ2-2
CDR3 DNA: TGTGCCAGCAGCCAAGAGCGGGTGTGGAACACCGGGGAGCTGTTTTTT
CDR3 protein: CASSQERVWNTGELFF

clone size: .
V gene: TRBV10-2
D gene: TRBD2
J gene: TRBJ2-1
CDR3 DNA: TGCGCCAGCAGGCCTAGCGGGGGACGGGGCAATGAGCAGTTCTTC
CDR3 protein: CASRPSGGRGNEQFF

clone size: once
V gene: TRBV11-3
D gene: TRBD1
J gene: TRBJ2-7
CDR3 DNA: TGTGCCAGCAGCCGCACGGGACAGGACAACTACGAGCAGTACTTC
CDR3 protein: CASSRTGQDNYEQYF

clone size: .
V gene: TRBV9
D gene: .
J gene: TRBJ1-1
CDR3 DNA: TGTGCCAGCAGCGCCGAGGGGGACGTGAACACTGAAGCTTTCTTT
CDR3 protein: CASSAEGDVNTEAFF